This T cell receptor beta chain was sequenced in a study of T cell repertoires in cytomegalovirus infection. Study details: Matching HLA type, along with CMV infection, was indicated by public TCR beta signatures.

Study-level findings and limits: The cumulative frequency of public TCR beta families distinguished individuals who carried CMV together with the relevant HLA. Dominant in the ex vivo response were TCR beta clonotypes restricted by HLA-C and specific for CMV.

Trimming removed 6 bases from V and 6 bases from J, with 21 bases in between. CDR3 length: 16 residues. To note about this clonotype: Its antigen is currently unknown.

MiXCR, applied by TCRdb to the reads, yields one record per CDR3 protein. The data hold approximately 590,000 distinct CDR3 sequences, with over 35% observed a single time. The TCR originated in a human donor in good health (CMV status not recorded). Some clones in this sample may be carry-over from other donors' samples. Sequencing was performed on cultured PBMCs, taken from culture after CMV antigen stimulation. J is TRBJ2-1 and V is TRBV12-3 or TRBV12-4; weak D call: TRBD2 (6 bases). CDR3 region: CASSMGLPESINEQFF. The CDR3 bases are TGTGCCAGCAGCATGGGACTCCCGGAATCCATCAATGAGCAGTTCTTC.